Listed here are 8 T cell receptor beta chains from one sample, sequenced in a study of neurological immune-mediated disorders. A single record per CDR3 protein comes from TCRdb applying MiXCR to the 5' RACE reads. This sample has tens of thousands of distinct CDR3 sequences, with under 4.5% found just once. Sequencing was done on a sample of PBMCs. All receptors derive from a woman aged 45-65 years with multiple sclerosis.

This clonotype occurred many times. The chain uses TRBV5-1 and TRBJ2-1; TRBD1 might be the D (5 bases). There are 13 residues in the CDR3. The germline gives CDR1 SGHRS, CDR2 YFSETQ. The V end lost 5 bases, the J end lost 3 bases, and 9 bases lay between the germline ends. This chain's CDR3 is CASRDTDYNEQFF. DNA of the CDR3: TGCGCCAGCAGGGACACGGACTACAATGAGCAGTTCTTC.

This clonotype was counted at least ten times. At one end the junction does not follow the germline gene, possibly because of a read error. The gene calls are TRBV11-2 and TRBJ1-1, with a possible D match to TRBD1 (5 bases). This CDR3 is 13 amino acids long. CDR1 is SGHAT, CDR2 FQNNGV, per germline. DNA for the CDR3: TGTGCCAGCACCTTAGACAGGAACACTGAAGCTTTCTTT. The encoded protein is CASTLDRNTEAFF.

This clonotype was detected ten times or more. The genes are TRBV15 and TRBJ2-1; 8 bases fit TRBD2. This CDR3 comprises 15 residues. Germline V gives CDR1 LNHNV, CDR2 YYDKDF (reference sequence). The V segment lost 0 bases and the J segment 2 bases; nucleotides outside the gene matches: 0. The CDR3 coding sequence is TGTGCCACCAGCAGAGATAGCGGGGCCTACAATGAGCAGTTCTTC. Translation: CATSRDSGAYNEQFF. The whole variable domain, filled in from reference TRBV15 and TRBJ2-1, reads DAMVIQNPRYQVTQFGKPVTLSCSQTLNHNVMYWYQQKSSQAPKLLFHYYDKDFNNEADTPDNFQSRRPNTSFCFLDIRSPGLGDTAMYLCATSRDSGAYNEQFFGPGTRLTVL.

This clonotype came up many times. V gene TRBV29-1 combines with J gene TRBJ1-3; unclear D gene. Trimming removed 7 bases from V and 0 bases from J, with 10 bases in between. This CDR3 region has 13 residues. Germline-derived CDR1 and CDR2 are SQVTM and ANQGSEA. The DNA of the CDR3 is TGCAGCGGGCGGGCCGGCTCTGGAAACACCATATATTTT. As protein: CSGRAGSGNTIYF.

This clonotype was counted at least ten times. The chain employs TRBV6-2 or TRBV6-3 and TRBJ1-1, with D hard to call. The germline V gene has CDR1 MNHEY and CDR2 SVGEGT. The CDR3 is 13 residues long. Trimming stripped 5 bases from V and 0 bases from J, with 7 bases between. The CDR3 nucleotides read TGTGCCAGCAGTCCCACTATGAACACTGAAGCTTTCTTT. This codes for CASSPTMNTEAFF.

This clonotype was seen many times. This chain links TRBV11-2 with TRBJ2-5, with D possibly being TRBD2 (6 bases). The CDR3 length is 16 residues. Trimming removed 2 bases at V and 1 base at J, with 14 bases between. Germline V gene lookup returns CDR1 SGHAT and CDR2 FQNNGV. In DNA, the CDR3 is TGTGCCAGCAGCTTACTCTCGCGGGGCTTCCAAGAGACCCAGTACTTC. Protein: CASSLLSRGFQETQYF. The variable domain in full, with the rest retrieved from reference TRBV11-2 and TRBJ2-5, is EAGVAQSPRYKIIEKRQSVAFWCNPISGHATLYWYQQILGQGPKLLIQFQNNGVVDDSQLPKDRFSAERLKGVDSTLKIQPAKLEDSAVYLCASSLLSRGFQETQYFGPGTRLLVL.

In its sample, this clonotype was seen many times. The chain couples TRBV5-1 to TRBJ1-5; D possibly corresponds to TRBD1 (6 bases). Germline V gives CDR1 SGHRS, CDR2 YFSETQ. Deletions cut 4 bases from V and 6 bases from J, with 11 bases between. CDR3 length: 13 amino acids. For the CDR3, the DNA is TGCGCCAGCAGCCCGGACAGCCGTCAGCCCCAGCATTTT. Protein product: CASSPDSRQPQHF.

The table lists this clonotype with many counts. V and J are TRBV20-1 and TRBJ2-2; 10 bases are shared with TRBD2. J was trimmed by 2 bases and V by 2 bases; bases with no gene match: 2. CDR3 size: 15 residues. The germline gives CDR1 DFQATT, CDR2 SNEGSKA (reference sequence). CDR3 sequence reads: CSARLAGANTGELFF. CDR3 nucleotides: TGCAGTGCTAGACTAGCGGGGGCCAACACCGGGGAGCTGTTTTTT.